This T cell receptor (beta chain) was retrieved from a study of patients and donors after allogeneic stem cell transplantation. Germline CDR1 reads SGHVS; CDR2 reads FNYEAQ. The ends lost 3 bases at V and 6 bases at J; junction bases unmatched: 7. This CDR3 is 14 amino acids long. From the RT-PCR reads, TCRdb called clonotypes with MiXCR, one entry per CDR3 protein. Counted here are approximately 17,000 distinct CDR3 sequences, roughly 27% occurring once; the ten biggest clones make up more than 35%. The TCR comes from a human donor who was either an allogeneic HSCT recipient or a stem cell or donor lymphocyte infusion donor (not recorded which). It is not recorded whose cells these are; they may come from a transplant donor. The sequenced sample was blood, either unsorted or a sorted T cell fraction (not recorded which). The V gene is TRBV7-6, the J gene TRBJ1-1, with 7 bases that match TRBD1. CDR3 loop: CASSLFFGTAEAFF. The CDR3, as DNA: TGTGCCAGCAGCTTGTTTTTCGGGACAGCTGAAGCTTTCTTT.